This TCR beta chain came from a study of cytomegalovirus exposure and HLA in healthy donors. The CDR3 sequence is 13 residues long. CDR1 is LGHNA, CDR2 YSLEER, per germline. Trimming removed 0 bases from V and 3 bases from J, with 6 bases in between. This clone turned up a few times. Its antigen is still unknown. The PCR made use of 60 Vbeta and 13 Jbeta primers. Clones were read by immunoSEQ multiplex PCR, and TCRdb kept only the in-frame ones, dropping some. The data contain 90,000 to 140,000 clones, roughly 15% of them singletons. Overall study results and limits: Data from an earlier analysis indicated that most TCR beta V segments were productive either about 90% or about 30% of the time.

This receptor was obtained from a female donor in good health and CMV-seronegative. The chain has TRBV4-3 and TRBJ2-7; TRBD1 might be the D (5 bases). Sequencing was done on a sample of PBMCs. CDR3 loop: CASSQDQGYEQYF. The CDR3 region has the DNA TGCGCCAGCAGCCAAGATCAGGGCTACGAGCAGTACTTC.